This record concerns one T cell receptor (beta chain) sequence. Its antigen is currently unknown. Germline CDR1 reads SGHTA; CDR2 reads FQGNSA. The CDR3 totals 13 residues. Trimming cost V 5 bases and J 10 bases, with 12 bases left between them. Unique molecular identifiers were used in preparing the TCRbeta library. One entry per CDR3 protein results from TCRdb running MiXCR on the PCR reads. The repertoire holds more than 500,000 distinct CDR3 sequences, with approximately 10% as singletons. The data originate from a study of T-cell reconstitution after alpha-beta-depleted transplantation in children. Notes on the study in general: From surviving recipient T cells and thymic progenitors came the high day-60 TCRbeta diversity observed in some patients. One year after transplant, T-cell counts and diversity came mostly from newly produced T cells. Expanded graft clones, several hundred of them, were reportedly the source of alpha-beta T cells about two months after transplant.

The origin of this receptor is a female patient aged 2-9 years who had a stem cell transplant for aplastic anemia, so the T cells may come from the graft donor. The gene calls are TRBV7-2 and TRBJ1-6; tentatively, D is TRBD1 (5 bases). Material: PBMCs, mostly from graft donor cells, obtained 180 days after TCRalphabeta/CD19-depleted stem cell transplant. CDR3 DNA sequence: TGTGCCAGCAGCCCGTCAGGGCCCTCACCCCTCCACTTT. Protein product: CASSPSGPSPLHF.